The rows below give T cell receptor beta chains drawn from one sample of a study of graft-versus-host responses after intestinal transplantation. Here immunoSEQ multiplex PCR was the method, and the copy in TCRdb shows in-frame clones only, minus some. The sample shows roughly 25,000 clones, roughly 43% of them seen only once. The input for sequencing was alloreactive CD4+ T cells from a mixed lymphocyte reaction culture, taken before intestinal transplant. All receptors derive from a human patient who received an intestinal transplant. Each CDR3 is given with its conserved first and last residue. The D gene is left open where the match is weak. Size tells how often a clone was seen (once, few, many) or the class of an expanded clone, and some rows leave it out.

few,TRBV9,TRBJ2-3,TRBD2,TGTGCCAGCAGCGCCCACTACGCGGGAGGGGATACGCAGTATTTT,CASSAHYAGGDTQYF
NA,TRBV11-3,TRBJ1-5,NA,TGTGCCAGCAGCTTTCAGGGAAATCAGCCCCAGCATTTT,CASSFQGNQPQHF
NA,TRBV28,TRBJ2-7,TRBD1,TGTGCCAGCAGTTCCCCGCCGGGACAGGGCTACGAGCAGTACTTC,CASSSPPGQGYEQYF
NA,TRBV4-2,TRBJ2-3,TRBD2,TGTGCCAGCAGCCATGATTTGGCGTCAGCGGGGGGCACAGATACGCAGTATTTT,CASSHDLASAGGTDTQYF
NA,TRBV7-3,TRBJ2-3,NA,TGTGCCAGCAGCTTATCTCTAGGTCCGACAGATACGCAGTATTTT,CASSLSLGPTDTQYF
few,TRBV30,TRBJ1-2,NA,TGTGCCTGGAGTGTTAACAGGGCTCGGGGCTACACCTTC,CAWSVNRARGYTF
NA,TRBV10-2,TRBJ2-5,TRBD1,TGCGCTTGTGGACAGGTCCAAGAGACCCAGTACTTC,CACGQVQETQYF
NA,TRBV27,TRBJ1-5,NA,TGTGCCAGCAGTTTGACAGCCGATGGCAATCAGCCCCAGCATTTT,CASSLTADGNQPQHF
few,TRBV5-3,TRBJ1-2,NA,TGTGCCAGAAGCCCTGATAGCTATGGCTACACCTTC,CARSPDSYGYTF
few,TRBV19,TRBJ1-5,NA,TGTGCCAGTAGTATACGAGGACCAGGGGCGCCCCAGCATTTT,CASSIRGPGAPQHF
few,TRBV2,TRBJ2-4,NA,TGTGCCAGCGCCAGGGAAGCCAAAAACATTCAGTACTTC,CASAREAKNIQYF
NA,TRBV19,TRBJ1-1,NA,TGTGCCAGTAGTATAGGGCATGGCAGGGGTAACACTGAAGCTTTCTTT,CASSIGHGRGNTEAFF
NA,TRBV30,TRBJ2-3,TRBD2,TGTGCCTGGAGTGTAGGTCTGGTAGCGGGGGGACCAGATACGCAGTATTTT,CAWSVGLVAGGPDTQYF
NA,TRBV6-5,TRBJ1-2,TRBD1,TGTGCCAGCAGTTACTACACCCCGGGACAGGGGCAAGGCTACACCTTC,CASSYYTPGQGQGYTF
few,TRBV7-9,TRBJ1-6,NA,TGTGCCAGCAGCCCAACTGGATGGGGGCTCTATAATTCACCCCTCCACTTT,CASSPTGWGLYNSPLHF
NA,TRBV30,TRBJ1-2,NA,TGTGCCTCGAGGCGGCAGGGAGGTGCTGGCTACACCTTC,CASRRQGGAGYTF
NA,TRBV6-6,TRBJ2-2,TRBD2,TGTGCCAGCGGGACTACGGTCACCGGGGAGCTGTTTTTT,CASGTTVTGELFF
NA,TRBV28,TRBJ2-7,TRBD2,TGTGCCAGCAGTTTATACGGGGGGGGAGCCTACGAGCAGTACTTC,CASSLYGGGAYEQYF
NA,TRBV9,TRBJ1-3,NA,TGTGCCAGCAGTAGGGGGGGGGCAGCTAGAAACACCATATATTTT,CASSRGGAARNTIYF
NA,TRBV5-1,TRBJ1-2,NA,TGCGCCAGCAGCTTGCCGGGGGTCGGTGGCTACACCTTC,CASSLPGVGGYTF
few,TRBV7-9,TRBJ1-5,TRBD1,TGTGCCAGCAGCCTCCGGGACAGCCTTTATAGCAATCAGCCCCAGCATTTT,CASSLRDSLYSNQPQHF
NA,TRBV4-3,TRBJ2-1,NA,TGCGCCAGCAGCGGAGGTCGCAGCTCCTACAATGAGCAGTTCTTC,CASSGGRSSYNEQFF
NA,TRBV10-1,TRBJ2-1,NA,TGCGCCAGCAGTGAGGGACAGTACAATGAGCAGTTCTTC,CASSEGQYNEQFF
few,TRBV5-1,TRBJ2-3,NA,TGCGCCAGCAGCTTGAACTTGCGGGGCACAGATACGCAGTATTTT,CASSLNLRGTDTQYF
NA,TRBV28,TRBJ2-7,TRBD1,TGTGCCAGCAGTTTATTGCCGGGACAGGGAACTACCTACGAGCAGTACTTC,CASSLLPGQGTTYEQYF
NA,TRBV6-5,TRBJ1-2,NA,TGTGCCAGCAGTGATCTAGGAGCTAACTATGGCTACACCTTC,CASSDLGANYGYTF
NA,TRBV11-2,TRBJ2-3,NA,TGTGCCAGCAGCTTTTCTGGAGCCCTGCAGTATTTT,CASSFSGALQYF
NA,TRBV5-1,TRBJ2-7,NA,TGCGCCAGCAGCTTAGGAGGAACCTACGAGCAGTACTTC,CASSLGGTYEQYF
few,TRBV5-6,TRBJ2-7,TRBD2,TGTGCCAGCAGCTTGTATGCGGGAGGGCCCGGGGGGGAGCAGTACTTC,CASSLYAGGPGGEQYF
NA,TRBV5-1,TRBJ2-3,NA,TGCGCCAGCAGCTTAGTTGGGCCCTGGACAGATACGCAGTATTTT,CASSLVGPWTDTQYF
few,TRBV18,TRBJ1-5,NA,TGTGCCAGCTCCCCCGGCTGGGGGCTTGAGCCCCAGCATTTT,CASSPGWGLEPQHF
NA,TRBV12-5,TRBJ2-5,TRBD1,TGTGCTAGTGGTTCGGGACAGTCGTGGGGAGAGACCCAGTACTTC,CASGSGQSWGETQYF
NA,TRBV30,TRBJ2-3,TRBD2,TGTGCCTGGACCCGGACTAGGGTGTTGATGGATACGCAGTATTTT,CAWTRTRVLMDTQYF
NA,TRBV20-1,TRBJ1-4,NA,TGCAGTGCTAGTAGGAGGGTACTGTTTTTT,CSASRRVLFF
NA,TRBV6-1,TRBJ2-5,TRBD2,TGTGCCAGCAGTGTAATTGGGACTAGCCTTAGGGGAGAGACCCAGTACTTC,CASSVIGTSLRGETQYF
few,TRBV6-1,TRBJ1-6,NA,TGTGCCAGCAGTGAGTTCGCAGGGCTAAATTCACCCCTCCACTTT,CASSEFAGLNSPLHF
NA,TRBV7-3,TRBJ2-1,TRBD2,TGTGCCAGCAGCTTATCACTAGCGGGGTGGGATGAGCAGTTCTTC,CASSLSLAGWDEQFF
NA,TRBV5-1,TRBJ2-7,NA,TGCGCCAGCAGCTTGAACTTCTTGCGTACGTCCTACGAGCAGTACTTC,CASSLNFLRTSYEQYF
NA,TRBV11-2,TRBJ1-3,TRBD1,TGTGCCAGCAGCACCAACCGGGACAGGGTCTACACCATATATTTT,CASSTNRDRVYTIYF
few,TRBV7-2,TRBJ2-5,TRBD2,TGTGCCAGCAGCCGGACTAGCGGGAGAAAGGAGACCCAGTACTTC,CASSRTSGRKETQYF
few,TRBV30,TRBJ2-3,TRBD2,TGTGCCTGGAGTGTACGCGGGGGACTAGCGGGGGGCCTCGGTACGCAGTATTTT,CAWSVRGGLAGGLGTQYF
NA,TRBV7-6,TRBJ2-5,NA,TGTGCCAGCAGCACATTTTTGACCCAGTACTTC,CASSTFLTQYF
NA,TRBV6-5,TRBJ1-2,TRBD1,TGTGCCAGCAGTTACCGGGGACAGGTCTATGGCTACACCTTC,CASSYRGQVYGYTF
few,TRBV7-9,TRBJ1-1,NA,TGTGCCAGCAGCTTAGTATTAGTTCGGGATCAGGACCTGAGGGAAGCTTTCTTT,CASSLVLVRDQDLREAFF
few,TRBV5-1,TRBJ1-2,NA,TGCGCCAGCAGCAACCGGGACATTGGCTACACCTTC,CASSNRDIGYTF
few,TRBV30,TRBJ1-5,NA,TGTGCCTGGAGTATGCGCCTCGATCAGCCCCAGCATTTT,CAWSMRLDQPQHF
few,TRBV18,TRBJ2-3,NA,TGTGCCAGCTCACCGTACGGGGAGGTAACGACAGATACGCAGTATTTT,CASSPYGEVTTDTQYF
NA,TRBV7-8,TRBJ1-5,NA,TGTGCCAGCGGTGGAGGAAGCAATCAGCCCCAGCATTTT,CASGGGSNQPQHF
NA,TRBV6-6,TRBJ2-7,NA,TGTGCCAGCAGCCGGGACTTGTTACAGCAGTACTTC,CASSRDLLQQYF
NA,TRBV5-1,TRBJ1-1,TRBD1,TGCGCCAGCAGCTCGACAGTGACAGGGAAAGCTTTCTTT,CASSSTVTGKAFF
few,TRBV5-1,TRBJ2-1,NA,TGCGCCAGCACCCTATTATTAGGGGTTCCCAACAATGAGCAGTTCTTC,CASTLLLGVPNNEQFF
NA,TRBV6-5,TRBJ2-3,TRBD2,TGTGCCAGCAGCCTGGGACTAGGCACAGATACGCAGTATTTT,CASSLGLGTDTQYF
NA,TRBV4-2,TRBJ2-5,TRBD1,TGTGCCAGCAGCCAAGGACAGGGTTACGAGACCCAGTACTTC,CASSQGQGYETQYF
few,TRBV5-1,TRBJ1-2,TRBD1,TGCGCCAGCAGCTGGGGACAGGGGGCGCGAGGCTACACCTTC,CASSWGQGARGYTF